This TCR beta chain was captured by sequencing in a study of graft-versus-host responses after intestinal transplantation. The count of this clone is one. Its antigen is unidentified. Here immunoSEQ multiplex PCR was the method, and the copy in TCRdb shows in-frame clones only, minus some. This sample has 86,000 or so clones; around nine tenths occur once, and the top ten carry 5% to 6.5%. The CDR3 loop spans 12 amino acids. Germline V gives CDR1 MGHRA, CDR2 YSYEKL. The V and J ends lost 11 bases and 2 bases respectively, with 13 bases between them. The specimen was unstimulated CD8+ T cells sorted from spleen or lymph node cells, collected before intestinal transplant. The sequence was collected from a human donor who received an intestinal transplant. The V gene is TRBV4-1, the J gene TRBJ2-7, with D perhaps assigned TRBD1 or TRBD2 (6 bases each). DNA of the CDR3: TGCGCCCCTGGCGGGGACACCTACGAGCAGTACTTC. This encodes CAPGGDTYEQYF.